Given below is one T cell receptor (beta chain) in context. The entry originates in a study of blood T cell repertoires in COVID-19. The CDR3 contains 13 residues. Germline-derived CDR1 and CDR2 are MDHEN and SYDVKM. Trimming removed 7 bases from V and 1 base from J, with 10 bases in between. Per the authors' pipeline: Amplification of reference gene primers provided the estimated nucleated cell counts. Clones were sequenced by immunoSEQ multiplex PCR, and TCRdb holds only the in-frame ones, with some missing. V, J and clone size reflect that table, while D and trimming were determined from the DNA. The table lists roughly 80,000 clones, approximately 90% of them singletons.

This receptor was identified in a man aged 60-69 years with acute or convalescent COVID-19. The chain carries TRBV28 and TRBJ1-1; D is undetermined. Sequencing was carried out using peripheral blood. CDR3 DNA sequence: TGTGCCAGCACTCCGGTAGAGAACACTGAAGCTTTCTTT. This encodes CASTPVENTEAFF.